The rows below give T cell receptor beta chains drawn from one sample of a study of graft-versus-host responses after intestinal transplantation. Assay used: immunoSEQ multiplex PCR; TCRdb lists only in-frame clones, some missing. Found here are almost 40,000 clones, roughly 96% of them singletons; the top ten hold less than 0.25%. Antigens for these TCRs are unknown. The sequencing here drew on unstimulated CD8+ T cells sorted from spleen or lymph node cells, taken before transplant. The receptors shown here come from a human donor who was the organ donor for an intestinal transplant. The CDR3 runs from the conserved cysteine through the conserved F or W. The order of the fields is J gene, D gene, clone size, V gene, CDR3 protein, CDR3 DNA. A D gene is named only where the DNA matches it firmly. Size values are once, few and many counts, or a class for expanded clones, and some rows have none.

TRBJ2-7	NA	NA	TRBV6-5	CASSTAAGVYEQYF	TGTGCCAGCAGTACCGCGGCAGGTGTTTACGAGCAGTACTTC
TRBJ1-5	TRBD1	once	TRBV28	CASSLLGQVGYQPQHF	TGTGCCAGCAGTTTATTGGGACAGGTAGGATATCAGCCCCAGCATTTT
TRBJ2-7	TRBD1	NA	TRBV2	CASSGQGRGAYEQYF	TGTGCCAGCAGTGGACAGGGTAGAGGGGCCTACGAGCAGTACTTC
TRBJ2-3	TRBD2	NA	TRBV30	CAWAWLAGEPRTDTQYF	TGTGCCTGGGCGTGGCTAGCGGGGGAGCCACGCACAGATACGCAGTATTTT
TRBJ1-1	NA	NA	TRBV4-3	CASSQDPGYTEAFF	TGCGCCAGCAGCCAAGATCCAGGCTACACTGAAGCTTTCTTT
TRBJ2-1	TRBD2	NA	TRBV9	CASSVDPSGRSSYNEQFF	TGTGCCAGCAGCGTAGATCCTAGCGGGCGTAGCTCCTACAATGAGCAGTTCTTC
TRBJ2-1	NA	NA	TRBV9	CASLPLGQFF	TGTGCCAGCTTACCGTTGGGGCAGTTCTTC
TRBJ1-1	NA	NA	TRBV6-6	CASSLGGGTEAFF	TGTGCCAGCAGTTTGGGGGGAGGCACTGAAGCTTTCTTT
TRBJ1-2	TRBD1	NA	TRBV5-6	CASSFNTGQGEGYTF	TGTGCCAGCAGCTTCAACACGGGACAGGGAGAAGGCTACACCTTC
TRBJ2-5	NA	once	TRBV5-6	CASSLATAGETQYF	TGTGCCAGCAGCTTGGCTACTGCCGGAGAGACCCAGTACTTC
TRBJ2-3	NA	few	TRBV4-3	CASSQDTGDTQYF	TGCGCCAGCAGCCAAGATACCGGGGATACGCAGTATTTT
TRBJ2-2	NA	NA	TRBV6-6	CASSEIPRPSSGELFF	TGTGCCAGCAGCGAAATACCCAGGCCATCTTCCGGGGAGCTGTTTTTT
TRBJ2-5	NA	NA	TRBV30	CAWSQMDRQETQYF	TGTGCCTGGAGTCAAATGGACAGACAAGAGACCCAGTACTTC
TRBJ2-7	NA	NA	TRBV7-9	CASSLNGAAYEQYF	TGTGCCAGCAGCTTAAACGGGGCGGCCTACGAGCAGTACTTC
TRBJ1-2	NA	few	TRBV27	CASSLVGGPNYGYTF	TGTGCCAGCAGTTTGGTCGGGGGGCCAAACTATGGCTACACCTTC
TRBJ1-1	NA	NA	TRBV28	CASSDTGSDDKEEAFF	TGTGCCAGCAGTGATACGGGCAGCGACGACAAGGAAGAAGCTTTCTTT
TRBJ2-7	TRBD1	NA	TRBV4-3	CASSQEGLDRGPDEQYF	TGCGCCAGCAGCCAAGAGGGACTGGACAGGGGGCCGGACGAGCAGTACTTC
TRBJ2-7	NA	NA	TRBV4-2	CASSQDPTGQLYEQYF	TGTGCCAGCAGCCAAGATCCTACCGGACAACTTTACGAGCAGTACTTC
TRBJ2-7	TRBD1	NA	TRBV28	CASSPRTGHYEQYF	TGTGCCAGCAGTCCCCGGACAGGGCACTACGAGCAGTACTTC
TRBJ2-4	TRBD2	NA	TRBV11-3	CASSDDYGTSGAQYF	TGTGCCAGCAGCGACGACTACGGGACTAGCGGGGCGCAGTACTTC
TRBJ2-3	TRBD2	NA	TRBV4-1	CASSQDRLAGGTDTQYF	TGCGCCAGCAGCCAAGATCGGCTAGCGGGGGGCACAGATACGCAGTATTTT
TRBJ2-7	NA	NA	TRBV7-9	CASSLDREQYF	TGTGCCAGCAGCTTAGATCGCGAGCAGTACTTC
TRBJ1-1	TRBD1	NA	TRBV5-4	CASSLGTGEEGTEAFF	TGTGCCAGCAGCTTGGGAACAGGGGAGGAGGGCACTGAAGCTTTCTTT
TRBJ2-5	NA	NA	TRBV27	CASSLGYAGSETQYF	TGTGCCAGCAGTTTAGGGTACGCGGGGTCCGAGACCCAGTACTTC
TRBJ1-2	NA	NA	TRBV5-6	CASSSPGRLYGYTF	TGTGCCAGCAGCTCCCCGGGACGGCTCTATGGCTACACCTTC
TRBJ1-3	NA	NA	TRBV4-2	CASSQDRDGPWGTIYF	TGTGCCAGCAGCCAGGACCGGGACGGACCTTGGGGCACCATATATTTT
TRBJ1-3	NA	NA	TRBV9	CASSVGQEPSGNTIYF	TGTGCCAGCAGCGTAGGGCAGGAACCCTCTGGAAACACCATATATTTT
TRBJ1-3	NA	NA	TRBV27	CASSLAGVGNTIYF	TGTGCCAGCAGTTTAGCAGGGGTAGGAAACACCATATATTTT
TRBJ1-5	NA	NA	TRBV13	CASSLEDNQPQHF	TGTGCCAGCAGCCTAGAGGACAATCAGCCCCAGCATTTT
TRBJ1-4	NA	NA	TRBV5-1	CASSHYFDKNEKLFF	TGCGCCAGCAGCCACTACTTCGATAAAAATGAAAAACTGTTTTTT
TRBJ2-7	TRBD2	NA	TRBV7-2	CASSGTTLEQYF	TGTGCCAGCAGCGGGACTACCCTCGAGCAGTACTTC
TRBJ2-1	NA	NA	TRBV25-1	CASSVREEQFF	TGTGCCAGCAGTGTCAGGGAAGAGCAGTTCTTC
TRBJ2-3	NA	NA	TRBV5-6	CASSLTDTQYF	TGTGCCAGCAGCTTGACTGATACGCAGTATTTT
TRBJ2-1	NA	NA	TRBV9	CASSPWGGPYNEQFF	TGTGCCAGCAGCCCCTGGGGGGGCCCTTACAATGAGCAGTTCTTC
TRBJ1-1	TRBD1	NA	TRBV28	CASRTTGVKDEAFF	TGTGCCAGCAGAACGACAGGGGTCAAGGATGAAGCTTTCTTT
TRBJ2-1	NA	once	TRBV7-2	CASSTNEQFF	TGTGCCAGCAGCACAAATGAGCAGTTCTTC
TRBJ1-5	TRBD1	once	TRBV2	CASTRTTGGNQPQHF	TGTGCCAGCACCAGAACGACAGGGGGCAATCAGCCCCAGCATTTT
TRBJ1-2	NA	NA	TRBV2	CASSLTGGPNYGYTF	TGTGCCAGCAGCTTAACCGGGGGCCCTAACTATGGCTACACCTTC
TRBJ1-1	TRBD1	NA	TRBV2	CASSEYRGMNTEAFF	TGTGCCAGCAGTGAGTACAGGGGGATGAACACTGAAGCTTTCTTT
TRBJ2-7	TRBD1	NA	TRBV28	CTSSPPDRGHAYEQYF	TGTACCAGCAGCCCGCCTGACAGGGGCCATGCCTACGAGCAGTACTTC
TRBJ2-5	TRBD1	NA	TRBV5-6	CASSVTWTGGAEETQYF	TGTGCCAGCAGCGTAACTTGGACAGGGGGCGCGGAAGAGACCCAGTACTTC
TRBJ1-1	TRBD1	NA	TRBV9	CASSGIQGGNTEAFF	TGTGCCAGCAGCGGGATACAGGGGGGAAACACTGAAGCTTTCTTT
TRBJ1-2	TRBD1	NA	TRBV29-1	CSVPDRGNYGYTF	TGCAGCGTTCCAGACAGGGGAAACTATGGCTACACCTTC
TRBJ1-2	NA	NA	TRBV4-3	CASSQDLRADPGYTF	TGCGCCAGCAGCCAAGATCTCAGGGCTGATCCTGGCTACACCTTC
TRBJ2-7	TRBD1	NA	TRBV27	CASSYTGTGYEQYF	TGTGCCAGCAGTTACACCGGGACAGGGTACGAGCAGTACTTC
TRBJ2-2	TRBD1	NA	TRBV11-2	CASSGRDRANTGELFF	TGTGCCAGCAGCGGCCGGGACAGGGCGAACACCGGGGAGCTGTTTTTT
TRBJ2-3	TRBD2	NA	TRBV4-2	CASSQDFLAGAPSTDTQYF	TGTGCCAGCAGCCAAGATTTTCTAGCGGGGGCACCTAGCACAGATACGCAGTATTTT
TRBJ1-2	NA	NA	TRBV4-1	CASSQEPGQINYGYTF	TGCGCCAGCAGCCAAGAGCCTGGTCAAATTAACTATGGCTACACCTTC
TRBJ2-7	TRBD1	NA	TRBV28	CASSFGQVSYEQYF	TGTGCCAGCAGTTTCGGACAGGTCTCCTACGAGCAGTACTTC